The T cell receptor beta chain under discussion was sequenced for a study of ipilimumab plus nivolumab after autologous stem cell transplantation. On this clone itself: Its specificity is unknown.

Findings and caveats of the study: The authors say TCR, Treg and microbiome findings warrant further study.

Germline loops: CDR1 SGHTA, CDR2 FQGNSA. This CDR3 spans 14 amino acids. V gave up 5 bases and J gave up 0 bases, with 9 bases separating them. Libraries were prepared by immunoSEQ multiplex PCR; TCRdb keeps only in-frame clonotypes and omits some of them. In the table there are tens of thousands of clones, more than 70% of which are singletons. The genes are TRBV7-2 and TRBJ2-3; D is uncertain. This receptor was obtained from a male donor with diffuse large B-cell lymphoma. The sequences come from PBMCs, collected in a trial of ipilimumab plus nivolumab as post-transplant consolidation. The DNA of the CDR3 is TGTGCCAGCAGCCCGCCCTCTAGCACAGATACGCAGTATTTT. Its translation: CASSPPSSTDTQYF.